The 19 T cell receptor beta chains presented below share a single source sample, sequenced in a study of cytomegalovirus exposure and HLA in healthy donors. Primers included in the PCR were 60 Vbeta and 13 Jbeta primers. Here immunoSEQ multiplex PCR was the method, and the copy in TCRdb shows in-frame clones only, minus some. The sample consists of 200,000 to 250,000 clones, about 83% of them appearing once. Sequencing was carried out using PBMCs. Source of these receptors: a human donor in good health.

This clone was seen just once. The CDR3 nucleotides are TGTGCCACCAGCAGAGGGACAGCTTATTCCTACGAGCAGTACTTC. This codes for CATSRGTAYSYEQYF. V usage is TRBV15 and J usage is TRBJ2-7; TRBD1 is a possible D gene (6 bases). Germline V lookup: CDR1 LNHNV, CDR2 YYDKDF (reference sequence). Trimming took 1 base from V and 1 from J, leaving 11 bases between them. The CDR3 contains 15 residues.

The chain is built from TRBV18 and TRBJ2-1; 11 positions match TRBD2. V was pared by 3 bases and J by 4 bases, with 2 bases of the junction left unmatched. Germline V gene data show CDR1 as KGHSH and CDR2 as LQKENI. The CDR3 extends over 15 amino acids. The CDR3 loop reads CASSPGLADYNEQFF. CDR3 bases: TGTGCCAGCTCACCGGGACTAGCGGATTACAATGAGCAGTTCTTC.

This clone was picked up one time. J is TRBJ1-2 and V is TRBV12-5; 9 bases line up with TRBD1. Germline V gives CDR1 LGHNT, CDR2 FRNRAP. J was trimmed by 6 bases and V by 0 bases; bases with no gene match: 5. The CDR3 is made up of 15 amino acids. In DNA form, the CDR3 reads TGTGCTAGTGGTTTGGTACGGGACAGGGATAATGGCTACACCTTC. Its protein product is CASGLVRDRDNGYTF.

The chain employs TRBV7-2 and TRBJ2-7; no clear D. The V end was cut by 3 bases, the J end by 4 bases, with 10 bases between. The germline CDR1 and CDR2 sequences are SGHTA and FQGNSA. The CDR3 contains 13 residues. The CDR3 region is CASSFNYGYEQYF. The CDR3 DNA follows: TGTGCCAGCAGCTTTAATTACGGGTACGAGCAGTACTTC. Filled out from reference TRBV7-2 and TRBJ2-7, the complete variable domain reads GAGVSQSPSNKVTEKGKDVELRCDPISGHTALYWYRQSLGQGLEFLIYFQGNSAPDKSGLPSDRFSAERTGGSVSTLTIQRTQQEDSAVYLCASSFNYGYEQYFGPGTRLTVT.

This chain links TRBV10-3 with TRBJ2-7; 9 nucleotides align to TRBD2. The CDR3 has 14 residues. The junction had 10 bases not matched to a gene; V was cut back by 6 bases and J by 7 bases. Germline values: CDR1 ENHRY, CDR2 SYGVKD. This chain's CDR3 is CAISPGLADKEQYF. In nucleotides, the CDR3 is TGTGCCATCAGCCCGGGACTAGCCGATAAGGAGCAGTACTTC.

The CDR3: CSARLAGAGELFF. CDR3 DNA: TGCAGCGCTCGACTAGCGGGTGCCGGGGAGCTGTTTTTT. The chain carries TRBV29-1 and TRBJ2-2, with 10 bases fitting TRBD2. CDR3 length: 13 amino acids. CDR1 is SQVTM, CDR2 ANQGSEA, per germline. V lost 7 bases and J lost 6; bases outside the gene matches: 5.

This sequence joins TRBV27 and TRBJ1-5; the D gene is possibly TRBD1 (5 bases). Trimming cost V 4 bases and J 5 bases, with 15 bases left between them. The CDR3 runs 15 residues. Germline V gene sequence: CDR1 MNHEY, CDR2 SMNVEV (reference sequence). The CDR3 is CASSSSLGEDQPQHF. In DNA form, the CDR3 reads TGTGCCAGCAGTTCGAGCTTAGGGGAGGATCAGCCCCAGCATTTT.

V usage is TRBV9 and J usage is TRBJ2-3; D is perhaps TRBD2 (7 bases). Trimming took 0 bases from V and 4 from J, leaving 15 bases between them. This CDR3 has 16 amino acids. Looked up from germline, CDR1 is SGDLS and CDR2 is YYNGEE. The CDR3 DNA reads as TGTGCCAGCAGCGTAGCGGCGGGGGCGCCCCCAGATACGCAGTATTTT. This encodes CASSVAAGAPPDTQYF.

V gene TRBV10-3 combines with J gene TRBJ1-3, with D possibly matching TRBD1 (6 bases). V lost 5 bases to trimming and J lost 0 bases, with 8 bases between them. The CDR3 has 14 residues. Germline lookup yields CDR1 ENHRY and CDR2 SYGVKD. CDR3 in amino acids: CAISTGYSGNTIYF. CDR3 bases: TGTGCCATCAGTACAGGGTACTCTGGAAACACCATATATTTT.

CDR3 amino acids: CASSLGQGAGTDTQYF. In nucleotides, the CDR3 is TGCGCCAGCAGCTTGGGACAGGGGGCCGGCACAGATACGCAGTATTTT. This chain uses TRBV5-1 with TRBJ2-3; TRBD1 agrees at 10 bases. The CDR3 contains 16 residues. CDR1 is SGHRS, CDR2 YFSETQ, per germline. V dropped 0 bases and J dropped 1; count of bases not matched to a gene: 2.

This clone was picked up one time. V and J are TRBV6-5 and TRBJ2-5, with 9 bases lining up with TRBD2. Gene TRBJ2-7 matches the end of the DNA better, so the J call may be wrong. The CDR3 length is 14 residues. CDR1 and CDR2 (germline): MNHEY, SVGAGI. The CDR3 region has the DNA TGTGCCAGCATCGACCCGACTAGCGGCTACGAGCAGTACTTC. Translation gives CASIDPTSGYEQYF.

The chain links TRBV2 to TRBJ2-3; 7 bases map to TRBD2. CDR1 SNHLY and CDR2 FYNNEI come from the germline V gene. CDR3 size: 17 residues. The ends lost 1 base at V and 3 bases at J; junction bases unmatched: 10. CDR3 sequence reads: CASSEVSGTTTTDTQYF. The CDR3 DNA sequence: TGTGCCAGCAGTGAAGTTAGTGGGACTACCACAACAGATACGCAGTATTTT.

This chain uses TRBV6-6 with TRBJ2-1, with 8 nucleotides matching TRBD2. The CDR3 has 16 amino acids. Germline trimming cut 5 bases from V and 12 bases from J; bases unmatched to any gene: 18. Looked up from germline, CDR1 is MNHNY and CDR2 is SVGAGI (reference sequence). This CDR3 is CASSPPTRLAGWGQFF. DNA of the CDR3: TGTGCCAGCAGTCCCCCGACGCGGCTAGCGGGCTGGGGGCAGTTCTTC.

The J gene is TRBJ1-5, the V gene TRBV28, with 8 bases identical to TRBD1. The length of the CDR3 is 15 residues. The V gene end was trimmed by 5 bases and the J gene end by 7 bases; junction bases not matched to a gene: 10. Germline CDR1 MDHEN, CDR2 SYDVKM. The CDR3 nucleotides are TGTGCCAGCAGTACCCAGGGGGCGCTCGGGCAGCCCCAGCATTTT. Protein sequence: CASSTQGALGQPQHF.

The genes are TRBV14 and TRBJ2-1; a possible D gene is TRBD2 (6 bases). The CDR3 has 14 amino acids. V was shortened by 2 bases and J by 7 bases, with 12 bases between the two germline ends. Germline loops: CDR1 SGHDN, CDR2 FVKESK. The CDR3 loop is CASSQRDWSNEQFF. The CDR3 bases are TGTGCCAGCAGCCAAAGGGACTGGAGTAATGAGCAGTTCTTC.

The chain uses TRBV18 and TRBJ2-3, with 9 bases that match TRBD2. The CDR3 is 16 amino acids. With V trimmed by 2 bases and J by 4 bases, 7 bases remained unmatched. Germline values: CDR1 KGHSH, CDR2 LQKENI. The CDR3 reads CASSPRSSGISDTQYF. CDR3 coding DNA: TGTGCCAGCTCACCAAGGTCTAGCGGGATCTCAGATACGCAGTATTTT.

The chain uses TRBV5-4 and TRBJ2-3; a weak D match, TRBD1 (6 bases). This CDR3 is 15 amino acids long. Per germline, CDR1 SGHNT and CDR2 YYREEE (reference sequence). Trimming left V 3 bases short and J 0 bases short, with 11 bases between. CDR3 loop: CASSYATGSTDTQYF. CDR3 in DNA: TGTGCCAGCAGCTATGCTACAGGGAGCACAGATACGCAGTATTTT. Full variable domain (outside the CDR3, taken from reference TRBV5-4 and TRBJ2-3): ETGVTQSPTHLIKTRGQQVTLRCSSQSGHNTVSWYQQALGQGPQFIFQYYREEENGRGNFPPRFSGLQFPNYSSELNVNALELDDSALYLCASSYATGSTDTQYFGPGTRLTVL.

This chain joins TRBV7-8 and TRBJ2-7, with D possibly TRBD1 on 5 matching bases. Germline V gene sequence: CDR1 SGHVS, CDR2 FQNEAQ. This CDR3 has 18 amino acids. V lost 2 bases and J 6 bases, leaving 26 bases between the germline ends. Here the CDR3 DNA reads TGTGCCAGCAGCTTACTCTCCCGCCGAAATCAGCCAGGGCGCGAGCAGTACTTC. This codes for CASSLLSRRNQPGREQYF.

The gene calls are TRBV18 and TRBJ1-1, with TRBD1 matching over 8 bases. CDR3 length equals 14 residues. CDR1 and CDR2 (germline): KGHSH, LQKENI. V lost 2 bases to trimming and J lost 6 bases; unmatched junction nucleotides: 5. This chain's CDR3 is CASSPRQGAAEAFF. CDR3 in DNA: TGTGCCAGCTCACCAAGGCAGGGGGCCGCTGAAGCTTTCTTT.